The sequence of this TCR beta chain was determined in a study of blood T cells in healthy people across ages (dated by TCRdb to 2014 to 2015). About the full investigation: Template switching captured roughly one uniquely barcoded TCR beta cDNA molecule per two T cells in model experiments. The study measured age-related changes in TCR beta repertoire diversity using deep sequencing normalized with unique cDNA molecular identifiers. The donors were split into four age groups: young (average approximately 16 years), middle-aged (around 37), aged (over 55) and long-lived (approximately 80). To avoid experimental bias, donors of different ages were randomly spread across the sequencing lanes. Using the same blood draw, the study looked at two additional independent replicas of 1 million unique cDNA reads for two donors, one aged 18 to 29 and the other aged 80 or older.

The full study reports these points: Total diversity estimates from one million sequenced T cells were considered lower bounds and underestimates. The long-lived group showed more naive CD4+ T cells, fewer expanded clones and increased TCR diversity than the aged group, suggesting age selection. Observed TCR beta diversity per million T cells fell roughly linearly with age, and a significant reduction was already apparent by age about 43. There was a strong correlation between observed TCR beta diversity and the percentage of naive T cells measured by flow cytometry. Bulk unsorted PBMC profiling prevented conclusive comparison of naive and antigen-experienced compartments. Donor CMV infection status was unknown, potentially confounding age-related changes in expanded clonotypes.

CDR3 length: 14 amino acids, cysteine to phenylalanine. Only the CDR3 part of the read is kept: 42 bases, read in frame from the first base. CDR1 and CDR2 are read off the germline V gene as SGHRS and YFSETQ. V is cut back by 6 bases and J by 5 bases, with 5 bases in the junction unmatched. Library creation used 5' RACE. For sequencing, an Illumina HiSeq 2500 was employed. A second about 7 to 12 cycle PCR used a sample-barcoded 5' primer and a J-beta primer mix. A template-switch 5' adaptor carrying 12 random nucleotides introduced a unique molecular identifier onto each TCR beta cDNA molecule. Each sample yielded at least 2.5 million CDR3-containing paired-end reads. First-strand cDNA synthesis was performed from all RNA using the Mint cDNA synthesis kit, with priming by a TRBC-specific oligonucleotide. Following uracil-DNA glycosylase treatment, all cDNA underwent a first 18-cycle PCR with the universal primers M1SS and BC2_uni_R. In the original analysis: For normalization, 1 million high-quality reads were randomly selected from each sample, with every read carrying a distinct molecular identifier. Reads sharing molecular identifiers were discarded rather than binned into consensus sequences. MiTCR, set to a Q25 quality threshold and the strictest error-elimination algorithm, was used for CDR3 identification, clonotype clustering and error correction. A nonparametric unseen species model with Euler transformation was used to estimate lower-bound total TCR beta diversity. The public reads were reanalyzed by TCRdb: fastp trimming at Q25, MiXCR alignment, in-frame beta chains only. Each entry is one CDR3 protein sequence, shown with its most common DNA and genes. The V and J calls here are based on TCRdb, not the publication. Here the sample has fewer than 700,000 distinct CDR3 sequences; less than 60% occur a single time. The ten largest clones take up approximately 25% of the sample.

Notes on this clonotype: Its specific antigen is unknown. No much larger clone is present one base from it, and per-base qualities are unavailable.

Systemically healthy Caucasian individuals from Russia, 39 in total and aged about 6 to 95 years, were included as donors. Each donor gave around 9.8 milliliters of peripheral blood, collected into EDTA-treated Vacutainer tubes. Ficoll-Paque density-gradient centrifugation was used to isolate PBMCs, with at least 6.5 million obtained per sample. Total RNA was extracted from PBMCs with Trizol reagent, with at least 5.5 micrograms obtained per sample. For every donor, flow cytometry on a PBMC aliquot measured the percentage of naive CD45RAhigh/CD27high T cells. The V and J segments used are TRBV5-1 and TRBJ2-1; the junction holds 10 bases that match TRBD1. This TCR came from a man aged 80 or over in good health. The sequenced sample consisted of blood. At the DNA level, the sequence is TGCGCCAGCACCCGGGACAGGGGTCACAATGAGCAGTTCTTC. Its amino acids are CASTRDRGHNEQFF.